This entry features one T cell receptor (beta chain) sequence. This entry is derived from a study of T cell responses to AZD1222 COVID-19 vaccine. Repertoires were generated with immunoSEQ multiplex PCR, while TCRdb's copy carries only in-frame clones and drops some. The sample has 95,000 to 150,000 clones; 80% to 95% are singletons. CDR1 SGHVS and CDR2 FNYEAQ come from the germline V gene. The CDR3 length is 16 residues. V dropped 5 bases and J dropped 2; count of bases not matched to a gene: 11. The receptor was derived from an adult in good health. This chain joins TRBV7-6 and TRBJ2-5; 7 nucleotides match TRBD1. Specimen: peripheral blood, collected on day 0 of AZD1222 vaccination. The CDR3 loop reads CASSVGTAYDQETQYF. The CDR3 DNA sequence: TGTGCCAGCAGCGTCGGGACAGCCTATGATCAAGAGACCCAGTACTTC.